The 18 T cell receptor beta chains below come from one sample, sequenced in a study of neoadjuvant anti-PD-1 for oral cavity cancer. Time point described: after neoadjuvant nivolumab, at surgical resection. Assay used: immunoSEQ multiplex PCR; TCRdb lists only in-frame clones, some missing. The sample has just over 65,000 clones, 80% to 90% seen once; the top ten hold less than 4%. This specimen consisted of PBMCs, obtained after nivolumab (anti-PD-1) treatment. The receptors were gathered from a person between 40 and 80 years old with oral cavity squamous cell carcinoma.

This CDR3 is CASSLSLGRGETQYF. For the CDR3, the DNA is TGTGCCAGCAGCTTAAGTCTGGGCCGGGGGGAGACCCAGTACTTC. This rearrangement joins TRBV11-2 to TRBJ2-5, with D perhaps TRBD2 (6 bases). Trimming shortened V by 2 bases and J by 5 bases, and 15 bases separated the two germline ends. The CDR3 has 15 amino acids. Germline loops: CDR1 SGHAT, CDR2 FQNNGV. Based on the CDR3 plus reference TRBV11-2 and TRBJ2-5, the full variable domain is EAGVAQSPRYKIIEKRQSVAFWCNPISGHATLYWYQQILGQGPKLLIQFQNNGVVDDSQLPKDRFSAERLKGVDSTLKIQPAKLEDSAVYLCASSLSLGRGETQYFGPGTRLLVL.

In its sample, this clone was seen once. The chain joins TRBV20-1 to TRBJ2-5; D not certain. The length of the CDR3 is 10 residues. V was cut by 3 bases and J by 5 bases, with 4 bases left in between. Germline CDR1 and CDR2: DFQATT and SNEGSKA (reference sequence). CDR3 DNA sequence: TGCAGTGCTAGCAAGGAGACCCAGTACTTC. Amino acids: CSASKETQYF.

The gene calls are TRBV7-2 and TRBJ2-1; the D call may be TRBD1 or TRBD2 (5 bases each). The V gene's germline CDR1 is SGHTA and CDR2 FQGNSA. The CDR3 is made up of 13 amino acids. Trimming took off 4 bases at V and 5 bases at J, with 9 bases between the two ends. CDR3 amino acids: CASSSGADNEQFF. For the CDR3, the DNA is TGTGCCAGCAGCTCCGGGGCCGACAATGAGCAGTTCTTC. The complete variable domain, with remaining parts taken from reference TRBV7-2 and TRBJ2-1, reads GAGVSQSPSNKVTEKGKDVELRCDPISGHTALYWYRQSLGQGLEFLIYFQGNSAPDKSGLPSDRFSAERTGGSVSTLTIQRTQQEDSAVYLCASSSGADNEQFFGPGTRLTVL.

In its sample, this clone ranks as medium-sized. CDR3 in amino acids: CASSLNGNEKLFF. DNA for the CDR3: TGTGCCAGCAGCTTAAACGGGAATGAAAAACTGTTTTTT. V gene TRBV7-2 combines with J gene TRBJ1-4; D is unclear. Trimming stripped 2 bases from V and 5 bases from J, with 6 bases between. The germline V gene has CDR1 SGHTA and CDR2 FQGNSA. CDR3 length: 13 residues.

Only one count was recorded for this clone. The V gene is TRBV25-1, the J gene TRBJ1-2; 7 bases match TRBD1. The germline V gene encodes CDR1 MGHDK and CDR2 SYGVNS. The trim removed 2 bases at V and 0 bases at J, leaving 0 bases unmatched. This CDR3 has 14 amino acids. The CDR3, as DNA: TGTGCCAGCAGTGAAAGGGGGCCTAACTATGGCTACACCTTC. Its translation is CASSERGPNYGYTF.

A single count supports this clone. The chain recombines TRBV5-1 with TRBJ1-5; D ambiguous. V gave up 0 bases and J gave up 5 bases, with 12 bases separating them. Looked up from germline, CDR1 is SGHRS and CDR2 is YFSETQ. This CDR3 region has 15 residues. The DNA for the CDR3 is TGCGCCAGCAGCTTGGACGGGGAGGGTGATCAGCCCCAGCATTTT. It specifies CASSLDGEGDQPQHF.

The chain uses TRBV2 and TRBJ1-1; 9 bases match TRBD1. This CDR3 contains 13 residues. After removal of 6 bases from V and 3 bases from J, the junction contained 2 bases not matched to a gene. Looked up from germline, CDR1 is SNHLY and CDR2 is FYNNEI. CDR3 sequence (DNA): TGTGCCAGCAGCCGGGACAGGGACACTGAAGCTTTCTTT. Translation: CASSRDRDTEAFF.

V usage is TRBV19 and J usage is TRBJ2-2, with D maybe TRBD2 (5 bases). This CDR3 has 14 residues. Germline-derived CDR1 and CDR2 are LNHDA and SQIVND (reference sequence). Between the trimmed V and J ends, which lost 9 bases and 1 base, there was a span of 12 bases. The CDR3 sequence is CASSLSGNTGELFF. The CDR3 DNA is TGTGCCAGCTCGCTAAGCGGGAACACCGGGGAGCTGTTTTTT.

V usage is TRBV19 and J usage is TRBJ2-2; TRBD2 matches at 10 bases. CDR3 length: 16 residues. V lost 3 bases and J lost 4; bases outside the gene matches: 5. Looked up from germline, CDR1 is LNHDA and CDR2 is SQIVND (reference sequence). In DNA form, the CDR3 reads TGTGCCAGTAGTATCGCGGCTAGCGGGGGCACCGGGGAGCTGTTTTTT. Protein product: CASSIAASGGTGELFF.

A few counts support this clone. The genes are TRBV28 and TRBJ2-7; 10 nucleotides line up with TRBD2. Germline-derived CDR1 and CDR2 are MDHEN and SYDVKM. The V and J ends lost 3 bases and 2 bases, in that order; junction bases with no gene match: 7. This CDR3 comprises 16 residues. CDR3 coding DNA: TGTGCCAGCAGTTTCCCTCCAGCGGGAGGGCCCTACGAGCAGTACTTC. Amino acid sequence: CASSFPPAGGPYEQYF. Based on the CDR3 plus reference TRBV28 and TRBJ2-7, the full variable domain is DVKVTQSSRYLVKRTGEKVFLECVQDMDHENMFWYRQDPGLGLRLIYFSYDVKMKEKGDIPEGYSVSREKKERFSLILESASTNQTSMYLCASSFPPAGGPYEQYFGPGTRLTVT.

This clone was seen more than once but under ten times. The chain has TRBV19 and TRBJ1-5; D remains ambiguous. CDR1 is LNHDA, CDR2 SQIVND, per germline (reference sequence). The V gene lost 8 bases and the J gene lost 0 bases, with 26 bases spanning the gap. This CDR3 comprises 19 residues. The CDR3 sequence: CASHHSPYAALYSNQPQHF. DNA of the CDR3: TGTGCCAGTCACCACTCGCCGTATGCAGCCCTATATAGCAATCAGCCCCAGCATTTT.

The CDR3: CASSLMATSGVDTQYF. For the CDR3, the DNA is TGTGCCAGCAGCCTAATGGCGACTAGCGGGGTAGATACGCAGTATTTT. The V call is TRBV7-2, the J call TRBJ2-3; TRBD2 agrees at 11 bases. CDR3 length: 16 amino acids. Trimming removed 5 bases from V and 5 bases from J; junction bases left unmatched: 9. Per the germline V gene, CDR1 is SGHTA and CDR2 is FQGNSA.

This sequence joins TRBV5-1 and TRBJ2-2, with D possibly matching TRBD2 (6 bases). The V and J ends lost 5 bases and 6 bases respectively, with 17 bases between them. This CDR3 has 15 amino acids. Germline lookup yields CDR1 SGHRS and CDR2 YFSETQ. DNA for the CDR3: TGCGCCAGCAGTCCGCAGGCGGGGCCCTCCGGGGAGCTGTTTTTT. Its protein is CASSPQAGPSGELFF. Complete variable domain (other parts from reference TRBV5-1 and TRBJ2-2): KAGVTQTPRYLIKTRGQQVTLSCSPISGHRSVSWYQQTPGQGLQFLFEYFSETQRNKGNFPGRFSGRQFSNSRSEMNVSTLELGDSALYLCASSPQAGPSGELFFGEGSRLTVL.

The V and J genes are TRBV5-5 and TRBJ1-4; no reliable D call. Trimming stripped 0 bases from V and 8 bases from J, with 14 bases between. CDR3 size: 15 residues. Per the germline V gene, CDR1 is SGHKS and CDR2 is YYEKEE (reference sequence). The DNA for the CDR3 is TGTGCCAGCAGCTTGGCTTTCGGCGATTTGGAAAAACTGTTTTTT. Residues: CASSLAFGDLEKLFF. Using reference TRBV5-5 and TRBJ1-4 for the parts outside the CDR3, the full variable domain is DAGVTQSPTHLIKTRGQQVTLRCSPISGHKSVSWYQQVLGQGPQFIFQYYEKEERGRGNFPDRFSARQFPNYSSELNVNALLLGDSALYLCASSLAFGDLEKLFFGSGTQLSVL.

The chain carries TRBV27 and TRBJ2-1; D remains ambiguous. V shed 0 bases and J shed 0 bases, with 6 bases lying between them. Germline V gives CDR1 MNHEY, CDR2 SMNVEV (reference sequence). There are 15 residues in the CDR3. The CDR3, as DNA: TGTGCCAGCAGTTTATCGGCTCTCTCCTACAATGAGCAGTTCTTC. Encoded protein: CASSLSALSYNEQFF.

The chain combines TRBV5-4 with TRBJ2-5; D might be TRBD2 (7 bases). Germline CDR1 and CDR2: SGHNT and YYREEE (reference sequence). The CDR3 has 15 residues. V dropped 6 bases and J dropped 4 bases, with 19 bases sitting between them. CDR3 coding DNA: TGTGCCAGCATCAATGGAGGGAGGGGGGGAGAGACCCAGTACTTC. It codes for CASINGGRGGETQYF.

The chain uses TRBV7-8 and TRBJ1-1; the D gene is possibly TRBD1 (5 bases). CDR3 length: 15 residues. V was shortened by 4 bases and J by 1 base, with 13 bases between the two germline ends. Germline CDR1 and CDR2: SGHVS and FQNEAQ. The CDR3 DNA reads TGTGCCAGCAGCTCCCAGGCGGGACCGAACACTGAAGCTTTCTTT. It is translated as CASSSQAGPNTEAFF.

This chain joins TRBV19 and TRBJ1-2, with D possibly TRBD1 on 5 matching bases. V lost 4 bases, J lost 4 bases, and 16 bases lay in between. Per the germline V gene, CDR1 is LNHDA and CDR2 is SQIVND (reference sequence). The CDR3 has 15 residues. CDR3 sequence reads: CASSTEPDSPYGYTF. As DNA, the CDR3 is TGTGCCAGTAGTACCGAACCCGACAGTCCCTATGGCTACACCTTC.